Each of the 4 T cell receptor beta chains below was sequenced from the same sample in a study of cytomegalovirus exposure and HLA in healthy donors. The PCR used 60 Vbeta and 13 Jbeta primers. Here immunoSEQ multiplex PCR was the method, and the copy in TCRdb shows in-frame clones only, minus some. The sample contains 95,000 to 150,000 clones, 65% to 80% of which appear only once. The sequenced sample consisted of PBMCs. These receptor sequences come from a man aged 25 to 45 in good health and CMV-seronegative.

This clone was seen just once. The rearrangement uses TRBV7-9 and TRBJ2-7; 8 bases fit TRBD1. V lost 4 bases to trimming and J lost 2 bases; unmatched junction nucleotides: 10. Germline V gene sequence: CDR1 SEHNR, CDR2 FQNEAQ (reference sequence). The CDR3 contains 16 residues. The CDR3 loop is CASSWIQGALTYEQYF. CDR3 bases: TGTGCCAGCAGCTGGATTCAGGGGGCCCTTACCTACGAGCAGTACTTC.

This clone occurred a few times. The CDR3 nucleotides read TGTGCCAGCAGCTTAGGAGGGGGGGCAAGGGAAAAACTGTTTTTT. It specifies CASSLGGGAREKLFF. V and J are TRBV7-9 and TRBJ1-4; tentative D call: TRBD1 (6 bases). The CDR3 runs 15 residues. Germline values: CDR1 SEHNR, CDR2 FQNEAQ (reference sequence). V lost 1 base and J lost 8, with 14 bases in between.

The chain uses TRBV10-3 and TRBJ2-2; TRBD2 agrees at 9 bases. This CDR3 is 16 amino acids long. The germline V gene has CDR1 ENHRY and CDR2 SYGVKD. J lost 5 bases, V lost 6 bases, and 10 bases had no gene match. CDR3 residues: CAISRKLAGGTGELFF. Written as DNA, the CDR3 is TGTGCCATCAGCCGGAAACTAGCGGGCGGGACCGGGGAGCTGTTTTTT.

The gene calls are TRBV10-3 and TRBJ1-1; 11 nucleotides align to TRBD1. The CDR3 spans 13 residues. V shed 11 bases and J 3 bases; nucleotides not matched to a gene: 5. Germline values: CDR1 ENHRY, CDR2 SYGVKD. In DNA, the CDR3 is TGTGCCGGGGGGGACAGGGGGGACACTGAAGCTTTCTTT. Encoded protein: CAGGDRGDTEAFF.